This TCR beta chain is drawn from a study of metastatic and nonmetastatic thyroid tumors (dated by TCRdb to 2018 to 2020). The study in broad terms: For patients with malignant and with benign thyroid disease, the researchers compared repertoires between peripheral blood samples and tumor or nodule tissue samples. Broader findings and caveats from the paper: TCR beta diversity was reported as significantly higher in malignant tumors than in benign nodules, in both blood and tumor samples.

With regard to this clone: Its antigen is unknown. The sample holds no much larger clone one base away, and base qualities are not on file.

Including cysteine and phenylalanine, the CDR3 has 14 amino acids. Only the CDR3 part of the read is kept: 42 bases, read in frame from the first base. The junction carries 10 bases between V and J, which are trimmed by 8 bases and 2 bases respectively. In the germline V gene, CDR1 corresponds to MDHEN and CDR2 to SYDVKM. No patient had received any treatment before thyroid surgery. Patient clinical samples collected from about 2011 to 2019 were retrospectively analysed using T-cell receptor beta sequencing. Receptor amplification or capture employed PCR. TCRdb shows the sequencer as Illumina HiSeq 4000. High-throughput sequencing was used to profile the CDR3 region of the TCR beta-chain in every patient. Concerning the study's data processing: A classifier to discriminate distant-metastatic papillary thyroid cancer patients was built from CDR3 differences across clinicopathological groups. The Shannon index was used to measure repertoire diversity, and the Morisita-Horn index was used to measure how similar tumor and blood repertoires were. The public reads were run again by TCRdb, first through fastp at Q25 and then through MiXCR, and only productive beta chains were kept. TCRdb, not the original authors, processed these V and J calls. This sample gives 30,000 to 35,000 clones in total; around a third of them show up just once. The ten most abundant clones make up 15% to 20% of the sample.

This TCR derives from a female donor with papillary thyroid cancer or a benign thyroid nodule (not recorded which). Some clones in this sample may be carry-over from other donors' samples. What was sequenced was tumor tissue. The chain was built from TRBV28 and TRBJ1-6; confidence is insufficient to name the D gene. The nucleotide sequence is TGTGCCAGCCGTAGGACGGCCTATAATTCACCCCTCCACTTT. The encoded protein is CASRRTAYNSPLHF.